The 16 T cell receptor beta chains below were found in one sample sequenced in a study of blood T cell repertoires in COVID-19. The method was immunoSEQ multiplex PCR; TCRdb's version includes in-frame clones alone and lacks a portion of them. This table has hundreds of thousands of clones, 87% appearing once. Sequencing used PBMCs or T cells enriched from blood (not recorded which). The receptor set was obtained from a woman aged 18-29 years who had recovered from COVID-19.

The V gene is TRBV28, the J gene TRBJ2-7; TRBD1 is a possible D gene (6 bases). The CDR3 has 16 amino acids. Germline V gene sequence: CDR1 MDHEN, CDR2 SYDVKM. Trimming stripped 3 bases from V and 4 bases from J, with 19 bases between. CDR3 nucleotide sequence: TGTGCCAGCAGTTTGTTTTGGGGGCAGGGAGCGTACGAGCAGTACTTC. Protein product: CASSLFWGQGAYEQYF. Full variable domain (missing parts from reference TRBV28 and TRBJ2-7): DVKVTQSSRYLVKRTGEKVFLECVQDMDHENMFWYRQDPGLGLRLIYFSYDVKMKEKGDIPEGYSVSREKKERFSLILESASTNQTSMYLCASSLFWGQGAYEQYFGPGTRLTVT.

This clone came up a few times. The chain is built from TRBV19 and TRBJ2-7; D remains ambiguous. The V gene lost 9 bases and the J gene lost 0 bases, with 21 bases spanning the gap. From germline, CDR1 is LNHDA and CDR2 SQIVND (reference sequence). The length of the CDR3 is 16 residues. The DNA of the CDR3 is TGTGCCAGCGAACAGCATTACAGCAGACCCTCCTACGAGCAGTACTTC. The encoded protein is CASEQHYSRPSYEQYF.

In its sample, this clone was seen once. The V call is TRBV28, the J call TRBJ1-6; 9 positions agree with TRBD1. Trimming cost V 7 bases and J 14 bases; bases outside gene matches: 12. Germline values: CDR1 MDHEN, CDR2 SYDVKM. The CDR3 loop spans 14 amino acids. The chain's CDR3 is CASNLGDRVGTLHF. CDR3 DNA sequence: TGTGCCAGCAATCTGGGGGACAGGGTGGGTACCCTCCACTTT.

The chain uses TRBV7-9 and TRBJ2-5, with D possibly being TRBD1 (8 bases). This CDR3 region has 17 residues. Deletions cut 7 bases from V and 3 bases from J, with 24 bases between. The V gene's germline CDR1 is SEHNR and CDR2 FQNEAQ (reference sequence). The CDR3 DNA sequence: TGTGCCAGCACCCCCGGGGGGCAGGGGGCGAAGGAAGAGACCCAGTACTTC. Translation gives CASTPGGQGAKEETQYF.

The V and J genes are TRBV6-2 or TRBV6-3 and TRBJ1-2; weak D call: TRBD1 (5 bases). Germline values: CDR1 MNHEY, CDR2 SVGEGT. V was clipped by 6 bases and J by 4 bases, with 9 bases between them. The CDR3 is 12 amino acids. DNA for the CDR3: TGTGCCAGCAGCGAAAGGGGCTATGGCTACACCTTC. Its protein product is CASSERGYGYTF.

This clone was seen a single time. This chain links TRBV15 with TRBJ2-3; 10 bases are a match to TRBD1. Germline V gene lookup returns CDR1 LNHNV and CDR2 YYDKDF (reference sequence). Trimming at V came to 1 base and at J to 2 bases, leaving 9 bases not matched to a gene. The CDR3 totals 18 residues. CDR3 protein: CATSRAGGQGFLTDTQYF. The CDR3 DNA is TGTGCCACCAGCAGAGCGGGGGGACAGGGGTTCCTCACAGATACGCAGTATTTT.

The V call is TRBV3-1 (or the pseudogene TRBV3-2), the J call TRBJ1-3; tentative D call: TRBD1 (5 bases). The germline V and J ends were trimmed by 4 bases and 2 bases, with 12 bases remaining between them. The CDR3 contains 15 residues. Germline lookup yields CDR1 LGHDT and CDR2 YNNKEL (reference sequence). In DNA, the CDR3 is TGTGCCAGCAGCCCCCGGCCGGGGGCTGGAAACACCATATATTTT. This encodes CASSPRPGAGNTIYF.

V usage is TRBV28 and J usage is TRBJ1-2; D not certain. The germline gives CDR1 MDHEN, CDR2 SYDVKM. This CDR3 spans 14 amino acids. The V end was cut by 3 bases, the J end by 4 bases, with 12 bases between. CDR3 residues: CASSFSIRLYGYTF. Here the CDR3 DNA reads TGTGCCAGCAGTTTTAGCATCCGTCTCTATGGCTACACCTTC.

This chain uses TRBV28 with TRBJ2-1, with 14 bases fitting TRBD2. The CDR3 spans 16 residues. Germline-derived CDR1 and CDR2 are MDHEN and SYDVKM. J was trimmed by 8 bases and V by 5 bases; bases with no gene match: 8. Written as DNA, the CDR3 is TGTGCCAGCAGTGTGACTAGCGGGGGGGTTAAGGATGAGCAGTTCTTC. Its protein product is CASSVTSGGVKDEQFF. The complete variable domain, with remaining parts taken from reference TRBV28 and TRBJ2-1, reads DVKVTQSSRYLVKRTGEKVFLECVQDMDHENMFWYRQDPGLGLRLIYFSYDVKMKEKGDIPEGYSVSREKKERFSLILESASTNQTSMYLCASSVTSGGVKDEQFFGPGTRLTVL.

This clone was observed a handful of times. The rearrangement links TRBV7-9 to TRBJ1-2, with 7 bases that match TRBD1. Germline V lookup: CDR1 SEHNR, CDR2 FQNEAQ (reference sequence). The CDR3 covers 15 residues. V lost 4 bases and J lost 8; bases outside the gene matches: 13. CDR3 residues: CASSSNLNRGWGYTF. The CDR3 region has the DNA TGTGCCAGCAGCTCCAACCTGAACAGGGGTTGGGGCTACACCTTC.

This chain connects TRBV4-1 to TRBJ1-2; D is ambiguous. Trimming removed 4 bases from V and 1 base from J, with 13 bases in between. The CDR3 extends over 15 amino acids. Germline loops: CDR1 MGHRA, CDR2 YSYEKL. The CDR3 loop is CASSRIQTGNYGYTF. CDR3 coding DNA: TGCGCCAGCAGCCGTATTCAGACGGGTAACTATGGCTACACCTTC.

The CDR3 coding sequence is TGTGCCAGCAGCGTAGAGGGCCAAGCGGGAGTCTACAATGAGCAGTTCTTC. It is translated as CASSVEGQAGVYNEQFF. The chain uses TRBV9 and TRBJ2-1, with TRBD2 identical over 8 bases. CDR1 SGDLS and CDR2 YYNGEE come from the germline V gene. This CDR3 has 17 amino acids. Trimming took 0 bases from V and 3 from J; bases not matched to a gene: 8.

The rearrangement joins TRBV12-3 or TRBV12-4 to TRBJ1-2, with TRBD1 as a possible D gene (5 bases). The germline V and J ends were trimmed by 6 bases and 6 bases, with 14 bases remaining between them. The CDR3 contains 13 residues. The CDR3 coding sequence is TGTGCCAGCAGAGGCAAAAGGGGAAATGGCTACACCTTC. This translates into CASRGKRGNGYTF.

The rearrangement uses TRBV4-3 and TRBJ2-1; D is unclear. Per germline, CDR1 LGHNA and CDR2 YSLEER. This CDR3 comprises 15 residues. V was cut by 0 bases and J by 0 bases, with 6 bases left in between. The CDR3 is CASSQDRSSYNEQFF. The CDR3 region has the DNA TGCGCCAGCAGCCAAGATCGGAGCTCCTACAATGAGCAGTTCTTC.

J is TRBJ2-7 and V is TRBV14; possibly TRBD1 for D (5 bases). This CDR3 comprises 17 residues. The V gene's germline CDR1 is SGHDN and CDR2 FVKESK. Trimming removed 6 bases from V and 3 bases from J, with 24 bases in between. CDR3 amino acids: CASRHRRDNARFYEQYF. The CDR3 region has the DNA TGTGCCAGCAGACATCGCAGGGATAACGCTAGGTTCTACGAGCAGTACTTC.

J is TRBJ2-7 and V is TRBV3-1 (or the pseudogene TRBV3-2); 16 bases line up with TRBD2. This CDR3 is 18 amino acids long. V trimming: 2 bases; J trimming: 5 bases; junction bases outside the gene matches: 9. Per the germline V gene, CDR1 is LGHDT and CDR2 is YNNKEL (reference sequence). CDR3 nucleotides: TGTGCCAGCAGCCAAAAATCCGGGACTAGCGGGAGGGCCCACGAGCAGTACTTC. This gives the protein CASSQKSGTSGRAHEQYF.